The sequence of this T cell receptor (beta chain) was determined in a study of shared clonotypes between healthy human individuals. Study details: The study drew on two women and a few men aged 18 to 49 as donors. Overall study results and limits: A small donor pool kept down the genetic and exposure-history diversity that was represented.

Method: immunoSEQ multiplex PCR; TCRdb's copy keeps in-frame clones and lacks some. The table lists hundreds of thousands of clones, around 81% of them singletons. This clone was seen more than once but under ten times. Its antigen remains unidentified. The sequenced material came from PBMCs. This TCR came from a woman between 40 and 50 years old in good health. Some clones in this sample may be carry-over from other donors' samples.

DNA of the CDR3: TGTGCCAGCAGTTTCCGGGAGCAGTACTTC. Translating gives CASSFREQYF. The chain is built from TRBV2 and TRBJ2-5; D possibly corresponds to TRBD2 (6 bases). CDR3 length: 10 residues. The ends were cut back, 5 bases at V and 11 bases at J, with 9 bases in the middle. Germline values: CDR1 SNHLY, CDR2 FYNNEI. Full variable domain (outside the CDR3, taken from reference TRBV2 and TRBJ2-5): EPEVTQTPSHQVTQMGQEVILRCVPISNHLYFYWYRQILGQKVEFLVSFYNNEISEKSEIFDDQFSVERPDGSNFTLKIRSTKLEDSAMYFCASSFREQYFGPGTRLLVL.